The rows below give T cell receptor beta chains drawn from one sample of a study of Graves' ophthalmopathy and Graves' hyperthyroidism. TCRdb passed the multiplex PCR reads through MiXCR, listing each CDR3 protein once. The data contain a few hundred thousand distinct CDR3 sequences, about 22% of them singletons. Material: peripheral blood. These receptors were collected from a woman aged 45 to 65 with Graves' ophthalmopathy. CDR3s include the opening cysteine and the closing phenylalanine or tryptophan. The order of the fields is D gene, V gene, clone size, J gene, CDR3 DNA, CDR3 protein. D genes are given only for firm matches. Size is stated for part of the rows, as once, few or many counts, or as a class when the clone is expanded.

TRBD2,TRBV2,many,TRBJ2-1,TGTGCCACAGCGGGACTGGATTACAATGAGCAGTTCTTC,CATAGLDYNEQFF
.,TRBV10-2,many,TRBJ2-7,TGCGCCAGCGGCCGCCGGGACGAGCAGTACTTC,CASGRRDEQYF
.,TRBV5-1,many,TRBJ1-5,TGCGCCAGCAGCCAGGGTGGAGCGGCCAATCAGCCCCAGCATTTT,CASSQGGAANQPQHF
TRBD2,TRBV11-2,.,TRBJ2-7,TGTGCCAGCAGCTCCGGGACTAGCGGGGTAACCTACGAGCAGTACTTC,CASSSGTSGVTYEQYF
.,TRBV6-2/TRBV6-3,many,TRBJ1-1,TGTGCCAGCAGTTACGGGACACCGAACACTGAAGCTTTCTTT,CASSYGTPNTEAFF
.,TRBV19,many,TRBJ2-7,TGTGCCAGTAGTCCCCCCCTGGGGCTTCCCTACGAGCAGTACTTC,CASSPPLGLPYEQYF
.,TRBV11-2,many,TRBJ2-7,TGTGCCAGCAGCATTGACAGTACCTTCTACGAGCAGTACTTC,CASSIDSTFYEQYF
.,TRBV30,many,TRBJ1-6,TGTGCCTGGAGGAGAAATGGGGAAAGCTCCTATAATTCACCCCTCCACTTT,CAWRRNGESSYNSPLHF
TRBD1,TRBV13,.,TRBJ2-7,TGTGCCAGCAGCCCAGCCGACAGGGCCGACCCCTACGAGCAGTACTTC,CASSPADRADPYEQYF
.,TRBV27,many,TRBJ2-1,TGTGCCAGCAGTTTGCGTCTAGCATACAATGAGCAGTTCTTC,CASSLRLAYNEQFF